This TCR beta chain was observed in a study of cytomegalovirus exposure and HLA in healthy donors. Study overall: The same platform was used for the 130 or so validation repertoires as for the 650 to 700 first-cohort repertoires, as reported in a later analysis.

Notes on this clone: Antigen: not known.

Overall study results and limits: Rare sequences made up most TCRs, while some public TCRs were found in many donors.

Libraries were prepared by immunoSEQ multiplex PCR; TCRdb keeps only in-frame clonotypes and omits some of them. The table lists more than 200,000 clones, less than 90% of them singletons, with about 12% in the top ten. Sequenced material: PBMCs. This receptor was taken from a man aged 18 to 29 in good health and CMV-seropositive.

CDR3 sequence: CASTAGDYGYTF. In DNA, the CDR3 is TGTGCCAGCACCGCAGGGGACTATGGCTACACCTTC. J is TRBJ1-2 and V is TRBV5-6; TRBD1 is a possible D gene (6 bases). Germline V CDR1 and CDR2: SGHDT, YYEEEE. The CDR3 runs to 12 residues. The ends were cut back, 6 bases at V and 3 bases at J, with 9 bases in the middle.